The rows below give T cell receptor beta chains drawn from one sample of a study of vaccination and CD4 T cells after COVID-19. TCRdb re-called the PCR reads with MiXCR, one entry per CDR3 protein. The sample has 19,000 or so distinct CDR3 sequences; roughly 46% are singletons. These TCRs' antigens remain unknown. The starting material was CD4+ T cells from blood, cultured in vitro, obtained after SARS-CoV-2 vaccination. The receptors were gathered from a human donor who had recovered from COVID-19. CDR3s include the opening cysteine and the closing phenylalanine or tryptophan. D genes are given only for firm matches. Part of the rows lack a size; the others show once, few, many or a class for expanded clones.

d_gene,abundance,v_gene,j_gene,CDR3aa,CDR3nt
.,few,TRBV7-2,TRBJ2-5,CASTRGNQETQYF,TGTGCCAGCACAAGGGGCAACCAAGAGACCCAGTACTTC
.,.,TRBV5-4,TRBJ1-1,CASSLINREAFF,TGTGCCAGCAGCTTGATAAACAGGGAAGCTTTCTTT
.,few,TRBV28,TRBJ1-6,CASKGPSSSPLHF,TGTGCCAGCAAGGGGCCCAGTAGTTCACCCCTCCACTTT
.,.,TRBV19,TRBJ1-1,CASSTGGVRVWAEAFF,TGTGCCAGTAGTACCGGGGGGGTGAGGGTATGGGCTGAAGCTTTCTTT
TRBD1,.,TRBV28,TRBJ2-3,CANRRDRGTDTQYF,TGTGCCAACCGCCGGGACAGGGGCACAGATACGCAGTATTTT
TRBD1,few,TRBV28,TRBJ1-2,CASSVGQGRGGYTF,TGTGCCAGCAGTGTCGGACAGGGGAGAGGTGGCTACACCTTC
TRBD1,.,TRBV10-3,TRBJ2-7,CAISEGTAPSYEQYF,TGTGCCATCAGTGAGGGGACAGCACCTTCGTACGAGCAGTACTTC
.,.,TRBV7-9,TRBJ1-6,CASSLSGSGHSPLHF,TGTGCCAGCAGCTTATCCGGGTCAGGCCATTCACCCCTCCACTTT
.,.,TRBV7-2,TRBJ2-3,CASSLDPGGTDTQYF,TGTGCCAGCAGCTTAGATCCAGGTGGGACAGATACGCAGTATTTT
TRBD2,.,TRBV28,TRBJ2-7,CASSFGGRGYEQYF,TGTGCCAGCAGTTTTGGAGGGAGGGGCTACGAGCAGTACTTC
.,few,TRBV20-1,TRBJ2-3,CSARKSSDTDTQYF,TGCAGTGCTAGAAAATCGTCCGACACAGATACGCAGTATTTT
TRBD1,once,TRBV7-2,TRBJ2-7,CASSRTGQPAYEQYF,TGTGCCAGCAGCCGCACGGGACAGCCCGCCTACGAGCAGTACTTC
TRBD1,.,TRBV11-3,TRBJ2-1,CASSPSRWDRQSSYNGQFF,TGTGCCAGCAGCCCCTCACGGTGGGACAGACAGAGCTCCTACAATGGGCAGTTCTTC
.,.,TRBV7-2,TRBJ1-2,CASSLGAGNNGYTF,TGTGCCAGCAGCTTAGGTGCAGGGAATAATGGCTACACCTTC
TRBD1,medium-sized,TRBV20-1,TRBJ1-5,CSAGDRGRVQPQHF,TGCAGTGCTGGGGACAGGGGGCGAGTTCAGCCCCAGCATTTT
.,few,TRBV7-9,TRBJ1-1,CASSLGTSNTEAFF,TGTGCCAGCAGCTTAGGGACTTCGAACACTGAAGCTTTCTTT
TRBD2,.,TRBV28,TRBJ2-3,CASSRPTSGTDTQYF,TGTGCCAGCAGCCGCCCGACTAGCGGAACAGATACGCAGTATTTT
.,medium-sized,TRBV7-2,TRBJ1-1,CASSLVSRGEAFF,TGTGCCAGCAGCTTAGTAAGTCGTGGGGAGGCTTTCTTT
TRBD2,few,TRBV7-2,TRBJ2-5,CASSLVLLAGGLGETQYF,TGTGCCAGCAGCTTGGTCCTACTAGCGGGAGGGCTAGGGGAGACCCAGTACTTC
.,.,TRBV11-2,TRBJ2-5,CASSPPTVDRQETQYF,TGTGCCAGCAGCCCACCGACCGTCGACAGGCAAGAGACCCAGTACTTC
.,.,TRBV6-1,TRBJ2-7,CASSRTSYEQYF,TGTGCCAGCTCGAGGACCTCCTACGAGCAGTACTTC
.,.,TRBV12-5,TRBJ1-5,CASGFDQPQHF,TGTGCTAGTGGTTTCGATCAGCCCCAGCATTTT
.,few,TRBV7-8,TRBJ1-1,CASSRARDNAAFF,TGTGCCAGCAGCCGCGCCAGGGATAACGCAGCTTTCTTT
.,few,TRBV11-2,TRBJ2-2,CASSPQRAGELFF,TGTGCCAGCAGCCCACAGCGGGCCGGGGAGCTGTTTTTT
.,.,TRBV20-1,TRBJ1-1,CSARELGQEENTEAFF,TGCAGTGCTAGAGAATTAGGTCAGGAAGAGAACACTGAAGCTTTCTTT
TRBD1,.,TRBV20-1,TRBJ2-3,CSASSVSGRQRQGSQRTQYF,TGCAGTGCTAGTTCTGTCTCCGGAAGACAGAGACAGGGGTCCCAGCGTACGCAGTATTTT
TRBD1,.,TRBV6-2/TRBV6-3,TRBJ2-3,CASSSDRGHADTQYF,TGTGCCAGCAGCTCGGACAGGGGGCATGCAGATACGCAGTATTTT
TRBD2,few,TRBV27,TRBJ2-1,CASSPLGGRTSNEQFF,TGTGCCAGCAGCCCGCTGGGCGGGAGGACGTCGAATGAGCAGTTCTTC
.,.,TRBV5-4,TRBJ1-1,CASSVEQNTEAFF,TGTGCCAGCAGCGTTGAGCAGAACACTGAAGCTTTCTTT
.,.,TRBV7-2,TRBJ2-7,CASGQGTTYEQYF,TGTGCCAGCGGCCAGGGAACGACCTACGAGCAGTACTTC
.,.,TRBV7-2,TRBJ1-1,CASSLSTDLNTEAFF,TGTGCCAGCAGCTTATCGACAGATTTGAACACTGAAGCTTTCTTT
.,.,TRBV7-2,TRBJ2-5,CASSSQLGDEETQYF,TGTGCCAGCAGCTCCCAGCTAGGGGACGAGGAGACCCAGTACTTC